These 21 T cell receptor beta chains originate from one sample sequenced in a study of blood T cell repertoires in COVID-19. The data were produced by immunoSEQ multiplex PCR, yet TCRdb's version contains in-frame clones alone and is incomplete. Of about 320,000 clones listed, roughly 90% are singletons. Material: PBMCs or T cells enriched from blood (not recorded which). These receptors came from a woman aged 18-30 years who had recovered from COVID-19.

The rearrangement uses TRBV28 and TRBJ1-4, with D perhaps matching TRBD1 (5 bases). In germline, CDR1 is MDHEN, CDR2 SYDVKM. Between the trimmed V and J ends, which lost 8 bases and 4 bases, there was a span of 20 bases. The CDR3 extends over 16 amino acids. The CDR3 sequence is CASRQLTGGGNEKLFF. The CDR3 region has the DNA TGTGCCAGCCGACAATTAACGGGCGGGGGTAATGAAAAACTGTTTTTT.

The CDR3 DNA reads as TGTGCCAGCAGCTTCATGGCAGGGGGTAACACTGAAGCTTTCTTT. This codes for CASSFMAGGNTEAFF. V and J are TRBV11-2 and TRBJ1-1, with 7 bases identical to TRBD1. V lost 3 bases and J lost 2; bases outside the gene matches: 6. The CDR3 contains 15 residues. Germline assignment: CDR1 SGHAT and CDR2 FQNNGV.

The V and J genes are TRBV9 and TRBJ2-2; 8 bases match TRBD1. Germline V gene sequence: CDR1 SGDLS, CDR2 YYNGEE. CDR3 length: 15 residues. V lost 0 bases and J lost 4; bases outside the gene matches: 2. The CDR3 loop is CASSVVTGGTGELFF. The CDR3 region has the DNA TGTGCCAGCAGCGTAGTAACAGGGGGCACCGGGGAGCTGTTTTTT.

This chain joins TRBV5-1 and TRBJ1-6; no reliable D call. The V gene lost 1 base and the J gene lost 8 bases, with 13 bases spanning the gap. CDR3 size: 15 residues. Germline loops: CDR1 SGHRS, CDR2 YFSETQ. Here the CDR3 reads CASSLSVSVDSPLHF. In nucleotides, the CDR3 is TGCGCCAGCAGCTTGTCAGTCTCAGTCGATTCACCCCTCCACTTT.

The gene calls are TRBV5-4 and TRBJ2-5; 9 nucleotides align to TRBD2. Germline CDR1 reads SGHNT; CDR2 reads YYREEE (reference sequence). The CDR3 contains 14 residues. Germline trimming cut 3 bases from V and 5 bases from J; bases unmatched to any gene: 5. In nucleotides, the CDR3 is TGTGCCAGCAGCTACGGACTAGCGTGGGAGACCCAGTACTTC. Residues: CASSYGLAWETQYF.

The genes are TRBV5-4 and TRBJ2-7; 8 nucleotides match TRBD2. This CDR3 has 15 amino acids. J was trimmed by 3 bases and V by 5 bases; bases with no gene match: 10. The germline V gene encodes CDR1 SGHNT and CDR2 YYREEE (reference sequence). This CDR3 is CASRHASGSFYEQYF. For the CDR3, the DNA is TGTGCCAGCAGACATGCCAGCGGGAGTTTCTACGAGCAGTACTTC.

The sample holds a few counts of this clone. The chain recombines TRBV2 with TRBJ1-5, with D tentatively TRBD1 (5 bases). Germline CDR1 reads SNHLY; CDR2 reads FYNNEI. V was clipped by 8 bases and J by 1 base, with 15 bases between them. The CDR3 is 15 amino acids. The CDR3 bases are TGTGCCAGCGCTCGGGGGGGAGGGAGCAATCAGCCCCAGCATTTT. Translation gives CASARGGGSNQPQHF.

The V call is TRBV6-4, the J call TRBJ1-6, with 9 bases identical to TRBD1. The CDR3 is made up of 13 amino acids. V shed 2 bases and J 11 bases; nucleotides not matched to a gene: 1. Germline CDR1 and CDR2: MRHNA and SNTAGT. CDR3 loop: CASSDGTGTPLHF. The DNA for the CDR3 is TGTGCCAGCAGTGACGGGACAGGGACACCCCTCCACTTT.

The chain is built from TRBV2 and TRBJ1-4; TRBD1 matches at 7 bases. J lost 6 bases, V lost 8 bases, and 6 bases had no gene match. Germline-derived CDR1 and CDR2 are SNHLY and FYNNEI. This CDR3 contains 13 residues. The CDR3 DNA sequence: TGTGCCAGCGGGAGACAGGGATATGAAAAACTGTTTTTT. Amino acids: CASGRQGYEKLFF.

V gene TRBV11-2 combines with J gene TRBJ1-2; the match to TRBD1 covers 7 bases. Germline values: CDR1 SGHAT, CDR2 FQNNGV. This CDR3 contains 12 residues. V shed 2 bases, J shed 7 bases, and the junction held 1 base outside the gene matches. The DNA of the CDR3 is TGTGCCAGCAGCTTAAACAGGGGTGGCTACACCTTC. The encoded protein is CASSLNRGGYTF.

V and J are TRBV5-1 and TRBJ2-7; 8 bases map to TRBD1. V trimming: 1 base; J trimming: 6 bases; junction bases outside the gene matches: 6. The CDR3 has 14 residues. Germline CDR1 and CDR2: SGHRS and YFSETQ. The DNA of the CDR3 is TGCGCCAGCAGCTTGTTGGCAGGGGGCGGCGAGCAGTACTTC. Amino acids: CASSLLAGGGEQYF. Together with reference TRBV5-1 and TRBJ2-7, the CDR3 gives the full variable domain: KAGVTQTPRYLIKTRGQQVTLSCSPISGHRSVSWYQQTPGQGLQFLFEYFSETQRNKGNFPGRFSGRQFSNSRSEMNVSTLELGDSALYLCASSLLAGGGEQYFGPGTRLTVT.

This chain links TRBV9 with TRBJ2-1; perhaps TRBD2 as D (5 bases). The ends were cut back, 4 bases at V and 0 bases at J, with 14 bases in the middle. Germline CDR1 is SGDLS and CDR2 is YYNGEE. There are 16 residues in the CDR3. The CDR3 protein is CASSPTGSSSYNEQFF. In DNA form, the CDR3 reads TGTGCCAGCAGCCCAACGGGGTCGAGCTCCTACAATGAGCAGTTCTTC.

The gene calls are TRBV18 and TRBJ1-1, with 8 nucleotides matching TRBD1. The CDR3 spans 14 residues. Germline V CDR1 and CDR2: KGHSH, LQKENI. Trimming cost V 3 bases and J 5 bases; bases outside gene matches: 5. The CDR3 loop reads CASSPSTGGTEAFF. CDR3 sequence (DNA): TGTGCCAGCTCACCCTCAACAGGGGGAACTGAAGCTTTCTTT.

CDR3 bases: TGTGCCACCAGCTCCGGGACAATGAACTCTGGGGCCAACGTCCTGACTTTC. This sequence encodes CATSSGTMNSGANVLTF. V is TRBV24-1 and J is TRBJ2-6; TRBD1 might be the D (6 bases). From germline, CDR1 is KGHDR and CDR2 SFDVKD. V lost 7 bases to trimming and J lost 0 bases, with 15 bases between them. The CDR3 extends over 17 amino acids.

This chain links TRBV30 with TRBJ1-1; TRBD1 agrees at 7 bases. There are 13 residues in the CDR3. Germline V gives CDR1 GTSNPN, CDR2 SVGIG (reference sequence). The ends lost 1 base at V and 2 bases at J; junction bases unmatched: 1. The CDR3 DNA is TGTGCCTGGAGTGGGGACAGTAACACTGAAGCTTTCTTT. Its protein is CAWSGDSNTEAFF.

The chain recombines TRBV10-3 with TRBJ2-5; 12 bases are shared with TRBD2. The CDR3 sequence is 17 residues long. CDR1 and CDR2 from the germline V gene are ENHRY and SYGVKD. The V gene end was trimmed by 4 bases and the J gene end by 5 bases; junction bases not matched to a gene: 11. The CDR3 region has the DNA TGTGCCATCAGTGCCAGACTAGCGGGAGAAGGGCCGGAGACCCAGTACTTC. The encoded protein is CAISARLAGEGPETQYF.

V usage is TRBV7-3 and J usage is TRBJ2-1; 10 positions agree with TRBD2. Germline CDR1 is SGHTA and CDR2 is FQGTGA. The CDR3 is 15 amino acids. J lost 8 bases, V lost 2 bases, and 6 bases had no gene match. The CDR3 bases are TGTGCCAGCAGCTTAGCGAGCGGGGGGGCACATGAGCAGTTCTTC. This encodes CASSLASGGAHEQFF.

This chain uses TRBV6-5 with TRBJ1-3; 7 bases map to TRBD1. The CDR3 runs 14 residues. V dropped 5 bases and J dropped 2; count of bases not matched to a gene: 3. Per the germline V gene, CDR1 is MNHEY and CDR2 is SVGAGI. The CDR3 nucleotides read TGTGCCAGCAGTCAGGGGGAGGCTGGAAACACCATATATTTT. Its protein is CASSQGEAGNTIYF.

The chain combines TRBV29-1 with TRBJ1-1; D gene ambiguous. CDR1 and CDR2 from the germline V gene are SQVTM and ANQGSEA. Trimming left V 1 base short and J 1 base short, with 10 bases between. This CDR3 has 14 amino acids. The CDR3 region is CSVEGRRGNTEAFF. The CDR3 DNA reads TGCAGCGTTGAAGGGCGTAGAGGGAACACTGAAGCTTTCTTT.

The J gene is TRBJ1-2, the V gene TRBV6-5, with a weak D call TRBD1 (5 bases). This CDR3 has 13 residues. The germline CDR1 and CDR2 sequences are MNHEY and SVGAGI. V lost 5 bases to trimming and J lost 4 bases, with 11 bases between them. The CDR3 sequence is CASSPQDLYGYTF. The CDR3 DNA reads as TGTGCCAGCAGTCCACAGGACCTCTATGGCTACACCTTC.

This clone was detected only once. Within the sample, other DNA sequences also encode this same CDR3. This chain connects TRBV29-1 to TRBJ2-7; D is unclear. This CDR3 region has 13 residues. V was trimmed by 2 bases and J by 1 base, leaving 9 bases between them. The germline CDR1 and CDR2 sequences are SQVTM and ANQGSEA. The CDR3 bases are TGCAGCGTTGAAAGCGTCGGTTCCTACGAGCAGTACTTC. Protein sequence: CSVESVGSYEQYF.